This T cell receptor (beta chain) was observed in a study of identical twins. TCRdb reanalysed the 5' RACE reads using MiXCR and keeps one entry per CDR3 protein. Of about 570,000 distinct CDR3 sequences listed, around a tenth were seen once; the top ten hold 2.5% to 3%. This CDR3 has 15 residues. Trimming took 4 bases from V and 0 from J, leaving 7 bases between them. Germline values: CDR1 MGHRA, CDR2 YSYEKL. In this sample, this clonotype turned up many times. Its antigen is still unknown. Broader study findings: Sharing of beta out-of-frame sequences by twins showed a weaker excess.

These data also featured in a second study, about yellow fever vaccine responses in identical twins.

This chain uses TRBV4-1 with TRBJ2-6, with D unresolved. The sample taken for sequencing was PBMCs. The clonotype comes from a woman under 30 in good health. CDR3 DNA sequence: TGCGCCAGCAGCCTCGCCCCCTCTGGGGCCAACGTCCTGACTTTC. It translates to CASSLAPSGANVLTF.